Following are 9 T cell receptor beta chains from one sample sequenced in a study of T cells in Graves' hyperthyroidism and ophthalmopathy. The TCR beta CDR3 regions underwent amplification using RNA transcripts as the source. HTBI primers were the set used in a first-round RT-PCR of the TCR CDR3. TCRdb recomputed calls from the multiplex PCR reads with MiXCR, one row per CDR3 protein. The sample shows 250,000 to 400,000 distinct CDR3 sequences, roughly an eighth of them seen only once. Specimen: blood. All receptors derive from a woman aged 40 to 55 with Graves' ophthalmopathy.

This clonotype has ten or more counts. This CDR3 is CASSSGTGGPSEQYF. CDR3 sequence (DNA): TGTGCCAGCAGTTCCGGGACAGGGGGCCCTAGTGAGCAGTACTTC. The rearrangement joins TRBV27 to TRBJ2-7; 12 nucleotides line up with TRBD1. Per germline, CDR1 MNHEY and CDR2 SMNVEV (reference sequence). This CDR3 is built from 15 residues. V was clipped by 4 bases and J by 7 bases; unmatched bases: 8.

This clonotype has ten or more counts. The chain combines TRBV6-2 or TRBV6-3 with TRBJ2-1, with D possibly called TRBD1 or TRBD2 (5 bases each). The CDR3 covers 14 residues. V was clipped by 2 bases and J by 6 bases, with 11 bases between them. Germline CDR1 is MNHEY and CDR2 is SVGEGT. CDR3 in DNA: TGTGCCAGCAGTTACGAGGGGCAGTTCAATGAGCAGTTCTTC. Protein product: CASSYEGQFNEQFF.

This clonotype was counted many times. This chain connects TRBV10-3 to TRBJ2-6, with TRBD2 matching over 7 bases. Germline values: CDR1 ENHRY, CDR2 SYGVKD. V lost 1 base and J lost 0; bases outside the gene matches: 6. The CDR3 sequence is 18 residues long. The CDR3 sequence is CAISELRLAYSGANVLTF. Written as DNA, the CDR3 is TGTGCCATCAGTGAGTTGAGACTAGCTTACTCTGGGGCCAACGTCCTGACTTTC.

The gene calls are TRBV4-2 and TRBJ2-7, with 8 bases aligning to TRBD2. The germline V gene has CDR1 LGHNA and CDR2 YNFKEQ. Losses at the gene ends were 0 bases for V and 5 bases for J; bases not matched to a gene: 12. The CDR3 is 17 amino acids. CDR3 DNA: TGTGCCAGCAGCCAAGAATCTTTATTGGGCGGGGGGAACGAGCAGTACTTC. This encodes CASSQESLLGGGNEQYF.

In this sample, this clonotype turned up many times. The chain combines TRBV2 with TRBJ2-3, with 8 bases that match TRBD2. The CDR3 spans 15 residues. Germline V gene sequence: CDR1 SNHLY, CDR2 FYNNEI. V dropped 8 bases and J dropped 6; count of bases not matched to a gene: 13. The CDR3 nucleotides are TGTGCCAGCCACGGGGGGGCGCGAAGGCAGGATACGCAGTATTTT. It specifies CASHGGARRQDTQYF.

This clonotype appeared many times. The J gene is TRBJ2-5, the V gene TRBV6-1; 9 bases map to TRBD2. The CDR3 loop spans 15 amino acids. Germline V gene sequence: CDR1 MNHNS, CDR2 SASEGT. Unmatched junction bases numbered 6, after V lost 5 bases and J lost 2 bases. The CDR3: CASSKRLAGQETQYF. CDR3 DNA sequence: TGTGCCAGCAGTAAGCGTCTAGCGGGGCAAGAGACCCAGTACTTC.

This clonotype was found many times. The chain joins TRBV6-5 to TRBJ2-5; TRBD2 aligns across 8 bases. The CDR3 is 16 residues long. Per germline, CDR1 MNHEY and CDR2 SVGAGI. The ends lost 2 bases at V and 3 bases at J; junction bases unmatched: 8. The CDR3 loop is CASSYPTSVGKETQYF. In DNA, the CDR3 is TGTGCCAGCAGTTACCCGACTAGCGTAGGAAAAGAGACCCAGTACTTC.

The table lists this clonotype with many counts. The chain combines TRBV20-1 with TRBJ2-5; unclear D gene. With 2 bases removed from V and 2 bases from J, the gap between germline ends came to 6 bases. Germline loops: CDR1 DFQATT, CDR2 SNEGSKA (reference sequence). The CDR3 contains 12 residues. CDR3 DNA sequence: TGCAGTGCTAGATGGCAGCAAGAGACCCAGTACTTC. Translating gives CSARWQQETQYF.

This clonotype has ten or more counts. The rearrangement uses TRBV12-3 or TRBV12-4 and TRBJ1-2; D call uncertain. The CDR3 has 13 amino acids. Trimming removed 3 bases from V and 7 bases from J, with 12 bases in between. CDR3 nucleotide sequence: TGTGCCAGCAGTTTCGAAGGGTATAGTGGCTACACCTTC. Residues: CASSFEGYSGYTF.